This TCR beta chain was obtained from a study of blood T cell repertoires in COVID-19. This CDR3 has 14 amino acids. After removal of 4 bases from V and 8 bases from J, the junction contained 6 bases not matched to a gene. The germline gives CDR1 KGHSH, CDR2 LQKENI. Profiled with immunoSEQ multiplex PCR; TCRdb holds only in-frame clones, not every one. The sample holds hundreds of thousands of clones, 70% to 90% seen once. Sequencing was carried out using peripheral blood. The receptor comes from a woman in her twenties or thirties with active or convalescent COVID-19. The chain is built from TRBV18 and TRBJ2-1, with 9 bases that match TRBD1. CDR3 DNA: TGTGCCAGCTCACTGTGGGACAGGGACGATGAGCAGTTCTTC. Encoded protein: CASSLWDRDDEQFF.